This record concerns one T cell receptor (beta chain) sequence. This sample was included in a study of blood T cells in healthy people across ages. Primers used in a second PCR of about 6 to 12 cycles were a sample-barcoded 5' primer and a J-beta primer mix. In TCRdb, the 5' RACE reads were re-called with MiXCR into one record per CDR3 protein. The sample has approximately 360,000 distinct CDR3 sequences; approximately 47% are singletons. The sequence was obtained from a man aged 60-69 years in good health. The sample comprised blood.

CDR3 sequence reads: CSARDGAGLATYEQYF. The CDR3 nucleotides read TGCAGTGCTAGAGATGGGGCGGGACTAGCGACCTACGAGCAGTACTTC. The chain couples TRBV20-1 to TRBJ2-7; 10 nucleotides align to TRBD2. V gave up 0 bases and J gave up 2 bases; unmatched junction bases: 7. Germline V gives CDR1 DFQATT, CDR2 SNEGSKA (reference sequence). The CDR3 is 16 residues long.